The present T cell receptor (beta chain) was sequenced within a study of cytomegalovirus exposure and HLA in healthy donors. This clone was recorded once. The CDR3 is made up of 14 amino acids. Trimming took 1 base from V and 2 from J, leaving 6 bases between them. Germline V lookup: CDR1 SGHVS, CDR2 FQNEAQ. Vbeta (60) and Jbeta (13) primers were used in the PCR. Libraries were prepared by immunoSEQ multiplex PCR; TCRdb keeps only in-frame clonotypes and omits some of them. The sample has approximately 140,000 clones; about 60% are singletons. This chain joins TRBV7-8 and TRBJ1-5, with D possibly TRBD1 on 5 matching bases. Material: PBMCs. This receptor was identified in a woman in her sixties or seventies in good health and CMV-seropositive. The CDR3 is CASSLGGGNQPQHF. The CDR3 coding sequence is TGTGCCAGCAGCTTAGGGGGGGGCAATCAGCCCCAGCATTTT.